These 27 T cell receptor beta chains originate from one sample sequenced in a study of T cell responses to AZD1222 COVID-19 vaccine. Repertoires were generated with immunoSEQ multiplex PCR, while TCRdb's copy carries only in-frame clones and drops some. The sample holds some 88,000 clones; 90% to 95% are singletons and the top ten take approximately 5.5%. Sequencing was performed on peripheral blood, taken on day 0 of AZD1222 vaccination. The receptors were sampled from an adult in good health.

This chain's CDR3 is CASSLEGHLDQPQHF. CDR3 nucleotides: TGCGCCAGCAGCTTGGAGGGACATTTAGATCAGCCCCAGCATTTT. V gene TRBV5-1 combines with J gene TRBJ1-5; D might be TRBD1 (6 bases). The CDR3 length is 15 residues. V was cut by 0 bases and J by 5 bases, with 12 bases left in between. In germline, CDR1 is SGHRS, CDR2 YFSETQ.

The chain recombines TRBV7-8 with TRBJ2-2; D unclear. V was clipped by 0 bases and J by 0 bases, with 11 bases between them. From germline, CDR1 is SGHVS and CDR2 FQNEAQ. The CDR3 has 17 amino acids. The chain's CDR3 is CASSLATVSANTGELFF. The DNA of the CDR3 is TGTGCCAGCAGCTTAGCGACGGTATCAGCGAACACCGGGGAGCTGTTTTTT.

The J gene is TRBJ2-7, the V gene TRBV3-1 (or the pseudogene TRBV3-2), with D possibly TRBD1 on 5 matching bases. The germline V gene has CDR1 LGHDT and CDR2 YNNKEL (reference sequence). V lost 9 bases to trimming and J lost 2 bases, with 14 bases between them. The CDR3 length is 13 residues. The CDR3 here is CASQNEGAYEQYF. CDR3 DNA: TGTGCCAGTCAAAACGAAGGGGCCTACGAGCAGTACTTC.

The rearrangement uses TRBV5-4 and TRBJ1-3; 8 bases are shared with TRBD1. Germline CDR1 and CDR2: SGHNT and YYREEE (reference sequence). The ends lost 3 bases at V and 4 bases at J; junction bases unmatched: 3. This CDR3 is 14 amino acids long. CDR3 coding DNA: TGTGCCAGCAGCTCGACAGGGGTCGGAAACACCATATATTTT. Amino acids: CASSSTGVGNTIYF.

The V gene is TRBV19, the J gene TRBJ2-6; 9 bases are a match to TRBD1. The CDR3 has 18 amino acids. The J segment lost 4 bases and the V segment lost 5 bases, leaving 12 bases of the junction unmatched. Germline V gene data show CDR1 as LNHDA and CDR2 as SQIVND (reference sequence). This chain's CDR3 is CASSRETGGLAGANVLTF. The CDR3 DNA reads TGTGCCAGTAGTCGTGAGACAGGGGGGTTAGCGGGGGCCAACGTCCTGACTTTC. Full variable domain (missing parts from reference TRBV19 and TRBJ2-6): DGGITQSPKYLFRKEGQNVTLSCEQNLNHDAMYWYRQDPGQGLRLIYYSQIVNDFQKGDIAEGYSVSREKKESFPLTVTSAQKNPTAFYLCASSRETGGLAGANVLTFGAGSRLTVL.

V gene TRBV3-1 (or the pseudogene TRBV3-2) combines with J gene TRBJ1-6; D is ambiguous. From germline, CDR1 is LGHDT and CDR2 YNNKEL (reference sequence). V dropped 1 base and J dropped 5 bases, with 9 bases sitting between them. This CDR3 contains 15 residues. The CDR3 region has the DNA TGTGCCAGCAGCCAAGCCCAGTGGGATAATTCACCCCTCCACTTT. Protein sequence: CASSQAQWDNSPLHF.

The chain recombines TRBV7-9 with TRBJ1-5; D may be TRBD1 (6 bases). CDR3 length: 16 amino acids. The V end lost 3 bases, the J end lost 7 bases, and 19 bases lay between the germline ends. Germline assignment: CDR1 SEHNR and CDR2 FQNEAQ (reference sequence). CDR3 sequence reads: CASSLGHGGAGQPQHF. CDR3 DNA sequence: TGTGCCAGCAGCTTGGGACATGGGGGCGCAGGCCAGCCCCAGCATTTT.

V is TRBV5-1 and J is TRBJ2-5, with a possible D match to TRBD2 (6 bases). Per the germline V gene, CDR1 is SGHRS and CDR2 is YFSETQ. Between the trimmed V and J ends, which lost 4 bases and 5 bases, there was a span of 12 bases. The CDR3 runs to 13 residues. Here the CDR3 reads CASSPTRGETQYF. The CDR3 DNA follows: TGCGCCAGCAGCCCGACTAGGGGTGAGACCCAGTACTTC.

This clone was observed once. V and J are TRBV29-1 and TRBJ1-1; tentatively, D is TRBD1 (5 bases). The CDR3 runs to 12 residues. V was shortened by 7 bases and J by 4 bases, with 13 bases between the two germline ends. Germline V gene lookup returns CDR1 SQVTM and CDR2 ANQGSEA. This chain's CDR3 is CSGGVVGTEAFF. CDR3 bases: TGCAGCGGGGGGGTGGTTGGCACTGAAGCTTTCTTT.

The chain combines TRBV10-3 with TRBJ2-7, with D possibly matching TRBD1 (5 bases). V lost 6 bases and J 1 base, leaving 7 bases between the germline ends. The CDR3 sequence is 12 residues long. The germline V gene has CDR1 ENHRY and CDR2 SYGVKD. CDR3 in DNA: TGTGCCATCAGCCAGGGTTCCTACGAGCAGTACTTC. Encoded protein: CAISQGSYEQYF.

The J gene is TRBJ2-6, the V gene TRBV28; D gene uncertain. Trimming pared 2 bases from V and 0 bases from J, leaving 11 bases between. The V gene's germline CDR1 is MDHEN and CDR2 SYDVKM. The CDR3 is 17 amino acids. The CDR3 loop is CASSLIERLSGANVLTF. DNA of the CDR3: TGTGCCAGCAGTTTAATCGAGCGACTCTCTGGGGCCAACGTCCTGACTTTC.

This sequence joins TRBV5-1 and TRBJ1-1; TRBD1 is a possible D gene (6 bases). The V end lost 3 bases, the J end lost 1 base, and 10 bases lay between the germline ends. The CDR3 is made up of 14 amino acids. Germline V gene data show CDR1 as SGHRS and CDR2 as YFSETQ. CDR3 protein: CASSSDSGNTEAFF. The CDR3 coding sequence is TGCGCCAGCAGCTCGGACAGTGGGAACACTGAAGCTTTCTTT.

This clone was detected only once. This chain links TRBV5-4 with TRBJ1-4; D perhaps matches TRBD1 (5 bases). The CDR3 covers 15 residues. Germline assignment: CDR1 SGHNT and CDR2 YYREEE (reference sequence). Trimming took off 3 bases at V and 5 bases at J, with 14 bases between the two ends. CDR3: CASSSPGTDNEKLFF. CDR3 bases: TGTGCCAGCAGCTCGCCCGGGACGGACAATGAAAAACTGTTTTTT.

The J gene is TRBJ2-3, the V gene TRBV7-3, with 8 bases identical to TRBD2. The CDR3 length is 17 residues. V dropped 4 bases and J dropped 3; count of bases not matched to a gene: 12. Per germline, CDR1 SGHTA and CDR2 FQGTGA. CDR3 bases: TGTGCCAGCAGCTCCCTCCATGAGCGGGAGAGGACAGATACGCAGTATTTT. It codes for CASSSLHERERTDTQYF. Combining the CDR3 with reference TRBV7-3 and TRBJ2-3 gives the whole variable domain GAGVSQTPSNKVTEKGKYVELRCDPISGHTALYWYRQSLGQGPEFLIYFQGTGAADDSGLPNDRFFAVRPEGSVSTLKIQRTERGDSAVYLCASSSLHERERTDTQYFGPGTRLTVL.

This sequence joins TRBV10-3 and TRBJ1-2, with TRBD1 identical over 7 bases. The CDR3 has 14 residues. With V trimmed by 2 bases and J by 7 bases, 7 bases remained unmatched. Germline V gives CDR1 ENHRY, CDR2 SYGVKD. Here the CDR3 DNA reads TGTGCCATCAGTGAGGAGAGACAGGGAAGTGGCTACACCTTC. It is translated as CAISEERQGSGYTF.

This clone was seen only once. This chain links TRBV18 with TRBJ2-7; D is ambiguous. The CDR3 extends over 13 amino acids. Trimming cost V 3 bases and J 4 bases, with 10 bases left between them. In germline, CDR1 is KGHSH, CDR2 LQKENI. CDR3 sequence: CASSPATSYEQYF. CDR3 in DNA: TGTGCCAGCTCACCGGCTACGAGTTACGAGCAGTACTTC.

The chain joins TRBV29-1 to TRBJ2-5; TRBD1 agrees at 7 bases. Germline CDR1 is SQVTM and CDR2 is ANQGSEA. The CDR3 covers 13 residues. V lost 6 bases, J lost 5 bases, and 9 bases stayed unmatched. The CDR3 DNA is TGCAGCGTGGGACAGACGTCCAGGGAGACCCAGTACTTC. Protein sequence: CSVGQTSRETQYF.

The chain uses TRBV27 and TRBJ1-5; D is undetermined. Germline CDR1 MNHEY, CDR2 SMNVEV (reference sequence). The CDR3 runs 13 residues. V was pared by 3 bases and J by 5 bases, with 8 bases between. DNA of the CDR3: TGTGCCAGCAGTTTTAGGGAAGATCAGCCCCAGCATTTT. This codes for CASSFREDQPQHF.

This rearrangement joins TRBV4-1 to TRBJ2-6, with D maybe TRBD2 (5 bases). Trimming shortened V by 4 bases and J by 0 bases, and 22 bases separated the two germline ends. Germline-derived CDR1 and CDR2 are MGHRA and YSYEKL. This CDR3 has 20 amino acids. CDR3 sequence (DNA): TGCGCCAGCAGCCTCGGACCAAGGAGAGGACTCCTCTCTGGGGCCAACGTCCTGACTTTC. Translating gives CASSLGPRRGLLSGANVLTF.

The chain combines TRBV15 with TRBJ2-2; weak D call: TRBD1 (6 bases). Trimming removed 1 base at V and 1 base at J, with 10 bases between. This CDR3 region has 16 residues. Germline CDR1 and CDR2: LNHNV and YYDKDF (reference sequence). This CDR3 is CATSRGPDRNTGELFF. The CDR3 bases are TGTGCCACCAGCAGAGGGCCGGACAGGAACACCGGGGAGCTGTTTTTT.

The CDR3 sequence: CASSLRGGQGSYNEQFF. The CDR3 DNA follows: TGTGCCAGCAGCTTAAGAGGTGGACAGGGCTCCTACAATGAGCAGTTCTTC. The rearrangement links TRBV7-3 to TRBJ2-1, with 8 bases identical to TRBD1. The germline gives CDR1 SGHTA, CDR2 FQGTGA. The CDR3 length is 17 residues. Germline trimming cut 1 base from V and 0 bases from J; bases unmatched to any gene: 5.

This rearrangement joins TRBV7-2 to TRBJ1-2, with no clear D. Germline V gene lookup returns CDR1 SGHTA and CDR2 FQGNSA. V lost 1 base and J 4 bases, leaving 10 bases between the germline ends. The length of the CDR3 is 14 residues. The CDR3: CASSLVGGVYGYTF. The CDR3 DNA is TGTGCCAGCAGCTTAGTCGGAGGAGTCTATGGCTACACCTTC.

This chain connects TRBV2 to TRBJ1-1; tentative D call: TRBD1 (6 bases). The V gene's germline CDR1 is SNHLY and CDR2 FYNNEI. The CDR3 covers 13 residues. V shed 6 bases and J shed 5 bases, with 13 bases lying between them. CDR3: CASSTTGLTEAFF. The CDR3 DNA is TGTGCCAGCAGCACCACAGGGTTGACTGAAGCTTTCTTT.

This chain links TRBV5-6 with TRBJ2-2; no clear D gene. The CDR3 has 16 amino acids. Germline V gene sequence: CDR1 SGHDT, CDR2 YYEEEE. Between the trimmed V and J ends, which lost 1 base and 0 bases, there was a span of 10 bases. Here the CDR3 DNA reads TGTGCCAGCAGCTTGTTTACCGGTACGAACACCGGGGAGCTGTTTTTT. This encodes CASSLFTGTNTGELFF.

The J gene is TRBJ2-2, the V gene TRBV28; D is tentatively TRBD1 or TRBD2 (5 bases each). Trimming pared 4 bases from V and 8 bases from J, leaving 17 bases between. CDR3 length: 15 residues. Germline CDR1 and CDR2: MDHEN and SYDVKM. CDR3 amino acids: CASSSPGPQTGELFF. CDR3 nucleotide sequence: TGTGCCAGCAGTTCCCCGGGACCTCAGACTGGGGAGCTGTTTTTT.

The V gene is TRBV5-4, the J gene TRBJ2-1; perhaps D is TRBD1 or TRBD2 (5 bases each). CDR1 is SGHNT, CDR2 YYREEE, per germline (reference sequence). Trimming removed 2 bases from V and 0 bases from J, with 9 bases in between. The CDR3 runs to 15 residues. The DNA of the CDR3 is TGTGCCAGCAGCTTCTCCGGGGCCTCCTACAATGAGCAGTTCTTC. It specifies CASSFSGASYNEQFF.

This clone came up a few times. This chain links TRBV19 with TRBJ2-5; D is possibly TRBD1 (6 bases). Deletions cut 6 bases from V and 4 bases from J, with 18 bases between. Germline V gene data show CDR1 as LNHDA and CDR2 as SQIVND (reference sequence). The CDR3 has 15 amino acids. DNA of the CDR3: TGTGCCAGTAGCCAACGTCAGGGGCCGGGAGAGACCCAGTACTTC. Translated, it gives CASSQRQGPGETQYF.